Below, 13 T cell receptor beta chains from the same sample are listed, as sequenced in a study of CD8 T cells in Susac syndrome. cDNA came from roughly 0.53 to 1 ug RNA primed by random hexamers. MiXCR, run by TCRdb on the immunoSEQ multiplex PCR reads, gives a single entry per CDR3 protein. Of some 150,000 distinct CDR3 sequences listed, approximately 94% were seen once; the top ten hold 0.07% to 0.1%. Sequenced: CD4+ T cells from PBMCs. The origin of the receptors is a human donor in good health.

This chain links TRBV10-3 with TRBJ2-7; D is ambiguous. The CDR3 has 11 residues. Trimming removed 3 bases from V and 6 bases from J, with 6 bases in between. Germline CDR1 ENHRY, CDR2 SYGVKD. This CDR3 is CAISDTSEQYF. The DNA of the CDR3 is TGTGCCATCAGTGACACCAGCGAGCAGTACTTC.

The chain links TRBV20-1 to TRBJ2-7, with 10 bases lining up with TRBD2. J lost 10 bases, V lost 0 bases, and 6 bases had no gene match. The CDR3 covers 13 residues. The germline V gene encodes CDR1 DFQATT and CDR2 SNEGSKA (reference sequence). The CDR3 nucleotides are TGCAGTGCTAGAGACGGGACTAGCGCCCTCCAGTACTTC. It codes for CSARDGTSALQYF.

The rearrangement uses TRBV18 and TRBJ2-2, with D uncertain. CDR1 KGHSH and CDR2 LQKENI come from the germline V gene. This CDR3 is 13 amino acids long. V gave up 4 bases and J gave up 1 base, with 4 bases separating them. The CDR3 nucleotides read TGTGCCAGCTCACTTAAGAACACCGGGGAGCTGTTTTTT. As protein: CASSLKNTGELFF.

This clonotype has just one count. The chain couples TRBV12-3 or TRBV12-4 to TRBJ2-5; 7 bases line up with TRBD2. Trimming cost V 6 bases and J 0 bases; bases outside gene matches: 4. The CDR3 covers 14 residues. CDR3 loop: CASSAGGYQETQYF. CDR3 nucleotides: TGTGCCAGCAGCGCCGGGGGGTACCAAGAGACCCAGTACTTC.

This clonotype has only a few counts. The rearrangement links TRBV29-1 to TRBJ2-7; D may be TRBD1 or TRBD2 (5 bases each). Germline values: CDR1 SQVTM, CDR2 ANQGSEA. V gave up 7 bases and J gave up 4 bases, with 17 bases separating them. This CDR3 spans 13 amino acids. This chain's CDR3 is CSGRDANDYEQYF. CDR3 coding DNA: TGCAGCGGCCGGGACGCGAACGATTACGAGCAGTACTTC.

The V gene is TRBV19, the J gene TRBJ1-2; a weak D match, TRBD1 (6 bases). CDR1 is LNHDA, CDR2 SQIVND, per germline (reference sequence). The CDR3 contains 15 residues. The V and J ends lost 3 bases and 4 bases respectively, with 15 bases between them. CDR3 region: CASSMIPDSPYGYTF. CDR3 in DNA: TGTGCCAGTAGTATGATCCCGGACAGCCCCTATGGCTACACCTTC.

The chain employs TRBV5-1 and TRBJ2-2, with 9 bases identical to TRBD1. J lost 6 bases, V lost 5 bases, and 14 bases had no gene match. Germline-derived CDR1 and CDR2 are SGHRS and YFSETQ. This CDR3 has 17 amino acids. The CDR3 protein is CASRRSGTGYFAGELFF. DNA for the CDR3: TGCGCCAGCAGAAGGTCCGGGACAGGGTATTTCGCCGGGGAGCTGTTTTTT.

The V gene is TRBV7-2, the J gene TRBJ1-2, with TRBD1 matching 7 bases. CDR1 is SGHTA, CDR2 FQGNSA, per germline. This CDR3 contains 15 residues. The V gene end was trimmed by 0 bases and the J gene end by 5 bases; junction bases not matched to a gene: 6. The DNA of the CDR3 is TGTGCCAGCAGCTTAGCCTGGACAGGATTGTATGGCTACACCTTC. Translated, it gives CASSLAWTGLYGYTF. The entire variable domain, with the rest obtained from reference TRBV7-2 and TRBJ1-2, is as follows: GAGVSQSPSNKVTEKGKDVELRCDPISGHTALYWYRQSLGQGLEFLIYFQGNSAPDKSGLPSDRFSAERTGGSVSTLTIQRTQQEDSAVYLCASSLAWTGLYGYTFGSGTRLTVV.

The chain has TRBV24-1 and TRBJ2-1; a possible D gene is TRBD2 (5 bases). The V end was cut by 1 base, the J end by 9 bases, with 6 bases between. The CDR3 contains 12 residues. Germline assignment: CDR1 KGHDR and CDR2 SFDVKD. The CDR3: CATSDLLGEQFF. For the CDR3, the DNA is TGTGCCACCAGTGATTTACTAGGTGAGCAGTTCTTC.

This clonotype came up once. The rearrangement joins TRBV20-1 to TRBJ2-7; no reliable D call. The V end was cut by 3 bases, the J end by 1 base, with 7 bases between. The germline gives CDR1 DFQATT, CDR2 SNEGSKA (reference sequence). The CDR3 spans 12 residues. CDR3 nucleotide sequence: TGCAGTGCTAGTGGCACTTCCTACGAGCAGTACTTC. This codes for CSASGTSYEQYF.

V and J are TRBV5-4 and TRBJ2-7; TRBD1 agrees at 9 bases. Germline CDR1 and CDR2: SGHNT and YYREEE (reference sequence). With 3 bases clipped from V and 3 bases from J, the junction kept 7 bases outside the gene matches. This CDR3 spans 15 amino acids. CDR3 in DNA: TGTGCCAGCAGCTCGGGACAGGGCGTAGGCTACGAGCAGTACTTC. Translation: CASSSGQGVGYEQYF. Complete variable domain (other parts from reference TRBV5-4 and TRBJ2-7): ETGVTQSPTHLIKTRGQQVTLRCSSQSGHNTVSWYQQALGQGPQFIFQYYREEENGRGNFPPRFSGLQFPNYSSELNVNALELDDSALYLCASSSGQGVGYEQYFGPGTRLTVT.

J is TRBJ1-5 and V is TRBV24-1; D is unresolved. V lost 1 base and J 6 bases, leaving 3 bases between the germline ends. The CDR3 has 12 residues. Germline V gives CDR1 KGHDR, CDR2 SFDVKD. CDR3 sequence reads: CATSDFGQPQHF. The DNA for the CDR3 is TGTGCCACCAGTGATTTTGGTCAGCCCCAGCATTTT.

The genes are TRBV2 and TRBJ1-4, with a possible D match to TRBD1 (5 bases). The V and J ends lost 5 bases and 0 bases respectively, with 13 bases between them. Germline V gene lookup returns CDR1 SNHLY and CDR2 FYNNEI. The CDR3 runs to 16 residues. The CDR3 loop reads CASSRDRLATNEKLFF. CDR3 DNA sequence: TGTGCCAGCAGTCGGGACCGCTTAGCAACTAATGAAAAACTGTTTTTT.